This T cell receptor (beta chain) was documented in a study of blood T cell repertoires in COVID-19. Study as a whole: Donors in the United States, Italy and Spain gave samples during acute or convalescent COVID-19. The analysed material was cDNA or gDNA that came from T cells, B-cell-depleted T cells, or PBMCs.

The sample holds one count of this clone. From germline, CDR1 is MDHEN and CDR2 SYDVKM. This CDR3 has 15 amino acids. J gave up 9 bases and V 4 bases, and 9 bases lay outside the gene matches. Produced via immunoSEQ multiplex PCR; TCRdb's table is partial and in-frame only. The sample holds about 210,000 clones, roughly nine tenths seen once. Participant-reported clinical history was the basis for cohort assignment. For recovered donors of Cohort 3, there were two negative PCRs, clearance, or symptom resolution. Sequenced: PBMCs or T cells enriched from blood (not recorded which). The chain is built from TRBV28 and TRBJ1-6; 7 bases are shared with TRBD1. This clonotype was obtained from a woman younger than 35 who had recovered from COVID-19. The CDR3 is CASSSRQGVLSPLHF. CDR3 sequence (DNA): TGTGCCAGCAGTTCTCGACAGGGCGTTCTTTCACCCCTCCACTTT.